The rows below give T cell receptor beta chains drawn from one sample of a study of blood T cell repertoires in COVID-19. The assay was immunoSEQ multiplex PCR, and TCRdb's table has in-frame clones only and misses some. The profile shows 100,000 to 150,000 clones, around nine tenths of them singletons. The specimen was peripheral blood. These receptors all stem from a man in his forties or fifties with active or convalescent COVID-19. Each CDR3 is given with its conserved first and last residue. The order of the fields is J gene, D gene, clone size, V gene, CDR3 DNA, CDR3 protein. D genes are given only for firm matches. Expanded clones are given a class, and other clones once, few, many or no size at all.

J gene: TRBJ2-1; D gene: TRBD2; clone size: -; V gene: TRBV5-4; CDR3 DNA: TGTGCCAGCAGCACCCGTACTAGCGGGATTAGTTATGAGCAGTTCTTC; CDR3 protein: CASSTRTSGISYEQFF
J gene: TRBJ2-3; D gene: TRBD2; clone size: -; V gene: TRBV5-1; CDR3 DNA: TGCGCCAGCAGCCATCCGTACCCGGGGACTAGCGGATTAACTAGCACAGATACGCAGTATTTT; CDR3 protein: CASSHPYPGTSGLTSTDTQYF
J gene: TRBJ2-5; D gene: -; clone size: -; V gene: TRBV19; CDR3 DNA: TGTGCCAGTAGTATCCTGGCAGGAGAGACCCAGTACTTC; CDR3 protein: CASSILAGETQYF
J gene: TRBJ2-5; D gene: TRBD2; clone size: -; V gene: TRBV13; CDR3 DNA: TGTGCCAGCAGCCCCACTAGCGGGGGGCCGTCTACCCAGTACTTC; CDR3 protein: CASSPTSGGPSTQYF
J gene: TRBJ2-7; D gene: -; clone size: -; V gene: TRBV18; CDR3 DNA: TGTGCCAGCTCACCAAGGGGGAGCTCCTACGAGCAGTACTTC; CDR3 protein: CASSPRGSSYEQYF
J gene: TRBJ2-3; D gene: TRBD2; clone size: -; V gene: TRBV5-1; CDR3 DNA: TGCGCCAGCAGCATCCCGGGACTAGCGGGAGGTGGGGATACGCAGTATTTT; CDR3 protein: CASSIPGLAGGGDTQYF
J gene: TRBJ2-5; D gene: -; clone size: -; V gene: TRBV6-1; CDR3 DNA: TGTGCCAGCAGTGAACCCGGCAGGGCGCAAGAGACCCAGTACTTC; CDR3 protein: CASSEPGRAQETQYF
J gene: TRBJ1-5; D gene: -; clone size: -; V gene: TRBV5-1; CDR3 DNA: TGCGCCAGCAGCCCCGGGAGCAGAAATCAGCCCCAGCATTTT; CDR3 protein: CASSPGSRNQPQHF
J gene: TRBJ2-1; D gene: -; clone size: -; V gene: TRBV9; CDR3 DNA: TGTGCCAGCAGCGTCGTAGGGGGGGCCAATAATGAGCAGTTCTTC; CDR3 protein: CASSVVGGANNEQFF
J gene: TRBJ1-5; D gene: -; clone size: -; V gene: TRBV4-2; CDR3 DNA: TGTGCCAGCAGCCAAGACGGTTCGGAGCCCCAGCATTTT; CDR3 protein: CASSQDGSEPQHF
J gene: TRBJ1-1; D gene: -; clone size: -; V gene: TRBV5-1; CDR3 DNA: TGCGCCAGCAGCTTGACCGGGGGCGGGGGAATTGCAGCTTTCTTT; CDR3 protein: CASSLTGGGGIAAFF
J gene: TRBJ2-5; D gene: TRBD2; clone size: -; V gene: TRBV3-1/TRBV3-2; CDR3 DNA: TGTGCCAGCAGCCAAACTAGCGGACAAGAGACCCAGTACTTC; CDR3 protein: CASSQTSGQETQYF
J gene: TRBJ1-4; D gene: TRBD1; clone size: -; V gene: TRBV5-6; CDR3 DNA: TGTGCCAGCAGCCGATTAAGACAGGGTTTTAATGAAAAACTGTTTTTT; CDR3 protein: CASSRLRQGFNEKLFF
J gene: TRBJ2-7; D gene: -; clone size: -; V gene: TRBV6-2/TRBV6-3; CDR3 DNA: TGTGCCAGCAGTTACTCGGCTAGCTACGAGCAGTACTTC; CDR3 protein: CASSYSASYEQYF
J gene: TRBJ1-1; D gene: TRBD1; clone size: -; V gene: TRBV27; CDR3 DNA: TGTGCCAGGCCCGAGGACAGGGAATTGTACACTGAAGCTTTCTTT; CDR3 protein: CARPEDRELYTEAFF
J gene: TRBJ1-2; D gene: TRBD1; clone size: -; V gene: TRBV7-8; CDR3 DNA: TGTGCCAGCAGCCCAACGACAGGGGGCTGGTATGGCTACACCTTC; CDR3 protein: CASSPTTGGWYGYTF
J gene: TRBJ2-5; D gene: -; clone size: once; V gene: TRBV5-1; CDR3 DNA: TGCGCCAGCAGCTTCGACACCTTGTACCAAGAGACCCAGTACTTC; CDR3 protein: CASSFDTLYQETQYF
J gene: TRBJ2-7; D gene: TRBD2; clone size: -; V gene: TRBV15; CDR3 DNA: TGTGCCACCAGCAGACTTCCGGGAGGGAACTACGAGCAGTACTTC; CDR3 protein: CATSRLPGGNYEQYF
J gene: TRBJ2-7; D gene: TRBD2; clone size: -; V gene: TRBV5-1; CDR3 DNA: TGCGCCAGCAGCCAACGGACTAGCGGGTACTACGAGCAGTACTTC; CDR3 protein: CASSQRTSGYYEQYF
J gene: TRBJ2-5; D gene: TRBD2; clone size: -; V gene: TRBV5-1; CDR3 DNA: TGCGCCAGCAGCCTACGGACTAGCGCACAAGAGACCCAGTACTTC; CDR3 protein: CASSLRTSAQETQYF
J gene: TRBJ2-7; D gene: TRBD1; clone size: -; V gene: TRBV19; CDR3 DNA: TGTGCCAGTAGCCCGACAGGGCGGTCGGACGAGCAGTACTTC; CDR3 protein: CASSPTGRSDEQYF
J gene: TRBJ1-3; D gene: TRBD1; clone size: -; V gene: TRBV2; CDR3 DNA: TGTGCCAGCAGTGGGACAGGAGGAAACACCATATATTTT; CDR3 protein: CASSGTGGNTIYF
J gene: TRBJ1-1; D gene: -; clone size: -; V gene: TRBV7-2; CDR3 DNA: TGTGCCAGCAGCTCCAACACAGGGTCCTCTGAAGCTTTCTTT; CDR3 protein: CASSSNTGSSEAFF
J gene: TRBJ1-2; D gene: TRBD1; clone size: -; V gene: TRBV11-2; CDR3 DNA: TGTGCCAGCAGCTTAGGAACAGGGGGTTATGGCTACACCTTC; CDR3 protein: CASSLGTGGYGYTF
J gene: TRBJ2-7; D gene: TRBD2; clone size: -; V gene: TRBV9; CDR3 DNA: TGTGCCAGCATGAGCGACATCCCGACTAGCGGGAGGATCTCCTACGAGCAGTACTTC; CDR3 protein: CASMSDIPTSGRISYEQYF
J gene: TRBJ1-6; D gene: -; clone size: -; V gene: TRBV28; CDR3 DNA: TGTGCCAGCAGCTACACCCTCGGCCGGGTTATCAATTCACCCCTCCACTTT; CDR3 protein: CASSYTLGRVINSPLHF
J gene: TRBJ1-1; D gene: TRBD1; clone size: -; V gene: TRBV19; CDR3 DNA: TGTGCCAGTAGTAAACGGGACAGAAGGGACACTGAAGCTTTCTTT; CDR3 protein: CASSKRDRRDTEAFF
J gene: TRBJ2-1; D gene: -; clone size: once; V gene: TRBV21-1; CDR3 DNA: TGTGCCACCCGCCGGGACAGGGTTGGCAATGAGCAGTTCTTC; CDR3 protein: CATRRDRVGNEQFF
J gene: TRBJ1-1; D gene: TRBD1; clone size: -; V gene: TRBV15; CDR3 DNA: TGTGCCACCAGCAGGAGAACAGGGGCGAACACTGAAGCTTTCTTT; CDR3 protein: CATSRRTGANTEAFF
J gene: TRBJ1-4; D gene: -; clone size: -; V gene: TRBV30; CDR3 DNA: TGTGCCTGGAGTGTGTGGCCAAGGGAGGAAAAACTGTTTTTT; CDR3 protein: CAWSVWPREEKLFF
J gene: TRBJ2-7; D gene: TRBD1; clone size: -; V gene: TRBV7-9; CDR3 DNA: TGTGCCAGCAGCACGACAGGGATCGAGCAGTACTTC; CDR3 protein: CASSTTGIEQYF
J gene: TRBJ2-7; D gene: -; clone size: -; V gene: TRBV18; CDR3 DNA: TGTGCCAGCTCACCGGTAGGCCAGGGCTCCTACGAGCAGTACTTC; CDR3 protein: CASSPVGQGSYEQYF
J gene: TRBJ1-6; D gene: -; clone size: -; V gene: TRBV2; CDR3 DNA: TGTGCCAGCAGTGAAGCGCGGTCGTCCAGAAATTCACCCCTCCACTTT; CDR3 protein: CASSEARSSRNSPLHF
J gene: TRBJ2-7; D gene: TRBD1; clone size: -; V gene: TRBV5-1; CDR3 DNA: TGCGCCAGCAGCTTGCGGTACGTACAGGGGGCGAGGACCTACGAGCAGTACTTC; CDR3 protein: CASSLRYVQGARTYEQYF
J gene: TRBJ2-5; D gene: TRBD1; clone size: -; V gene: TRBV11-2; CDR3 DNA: TGTGCCAGCAGGAAAGACAGGGGGCGAGAGACCCAGTACTTC; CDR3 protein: CASRKDRGRETQYF
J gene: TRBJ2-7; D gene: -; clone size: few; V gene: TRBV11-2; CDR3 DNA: TGTGCCAGCAGCTTAGCTGGACAACTCTACGAGCAGTACTTC; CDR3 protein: CASSLAGQLYEQYF
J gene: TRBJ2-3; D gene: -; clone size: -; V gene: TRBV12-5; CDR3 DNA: TGTGCTAGTGGTTTGTTCGAGTCTGATACGCAGTATTTT; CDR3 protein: CASGLFESDTQYF
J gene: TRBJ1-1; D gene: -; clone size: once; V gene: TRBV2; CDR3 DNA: TGTGCCAGCAGTGAAGCGCCGGGGAGGGGAGGTCGTGGTTTCTTT; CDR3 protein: CASSEAPGRGGRGFF
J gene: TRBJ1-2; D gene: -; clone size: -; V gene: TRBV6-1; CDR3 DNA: TGTGCCAGCAGTGAAGTTAACAGCTATGGCTACACCTTC; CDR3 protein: CASSEVNSYGYTF
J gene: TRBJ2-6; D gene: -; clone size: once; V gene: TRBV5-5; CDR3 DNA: TGTGCCAGCAGCTTGGTCCTAGTGGGTGGGGCCAACGTCCTGACTTTC; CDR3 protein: CASSLVLVGGANVLTF
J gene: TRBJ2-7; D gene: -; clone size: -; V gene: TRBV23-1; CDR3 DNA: TGCGCCAGCAGTCACGGAAGGGGCTCCCCCTACGAGCAGTACTTC; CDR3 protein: CASSHGRGSPYEQYF
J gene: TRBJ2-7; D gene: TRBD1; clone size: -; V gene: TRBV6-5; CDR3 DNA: TGTGCCAGCAGCTTAGGGGGCGGGTACGAGCAGTACTTC; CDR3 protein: CASSLGGGYEQYF
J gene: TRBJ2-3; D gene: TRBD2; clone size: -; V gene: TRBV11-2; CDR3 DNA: TGTGCCAGCAGCTTTCTCCTAGCGGTGCCAGATACGCAGTATTTT; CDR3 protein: CASSFLLAVPDTQYF
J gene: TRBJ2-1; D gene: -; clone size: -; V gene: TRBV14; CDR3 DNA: TGTGCCAGCAGCGTCGAGTGGTTGGACTACCCCCGAAATGAGCAGTTCTTC; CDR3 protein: CASSVEWLDYPRNEQFF
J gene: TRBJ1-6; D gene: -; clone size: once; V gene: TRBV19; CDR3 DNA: TGTGCCAGTAGCAACGCCGACCAGCCGGGAAATTCACCCCTCCACTTT; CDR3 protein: CASSNADQPGNSPLHF
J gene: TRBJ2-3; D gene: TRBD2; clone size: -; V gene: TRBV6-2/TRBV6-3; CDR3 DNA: TGTGCCAGCAGTTACTCTGCCCTAGCGGAGACTACAGATACGCAGTATTTT; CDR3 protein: CASSYSALAETTDTQYF
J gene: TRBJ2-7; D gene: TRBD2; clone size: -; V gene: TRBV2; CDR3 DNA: TGTGCCAGCAGTGAAGCTGGGGAGGGGATGGGGCAGTACTTC; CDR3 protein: CASSEAGEGMGQYF
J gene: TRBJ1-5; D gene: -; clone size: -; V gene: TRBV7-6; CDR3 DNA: TGTGCCAGCAGCTTATTTAGCGGGCCCAATCAGCCCCAGCATTTT; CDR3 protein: CASSLFSGPNQPQHF
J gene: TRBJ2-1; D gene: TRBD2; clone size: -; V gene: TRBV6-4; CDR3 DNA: TGTGCCAGCAGTGGGACTAGCGGGAATGAGCAGTTCTTC; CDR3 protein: CASSGTSGNEQFF
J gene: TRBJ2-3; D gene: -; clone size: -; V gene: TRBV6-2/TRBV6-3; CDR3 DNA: TGTGCCAGCAGTCGAGATGTCGATACGCAGTATTTT; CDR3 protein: CASSRDVDTQYF
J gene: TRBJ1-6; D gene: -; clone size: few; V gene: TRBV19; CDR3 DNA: TGTGCCAGCAAGGGGGACCATAATTCACCCCTCCACTTT; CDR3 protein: CASKGDHNSPLHF
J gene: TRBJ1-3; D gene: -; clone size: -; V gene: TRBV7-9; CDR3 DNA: TGTGCCAGCAGCTTAAAGTATGGGAAGACTAAGACTGGAAACACCATATATTTT; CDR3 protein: CASSLKYGKTKTGNTIYF
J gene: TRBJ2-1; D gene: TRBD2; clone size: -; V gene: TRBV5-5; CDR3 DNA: TGTGCCAGCAGCCCGGCGGGGGGTTCCTACAATGAGCAGTTCTTC; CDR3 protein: CASSPAGGSYNEQFF
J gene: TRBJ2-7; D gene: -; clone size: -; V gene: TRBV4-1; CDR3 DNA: TGCGCCAGCAGCCAAGATCGTCAGGGCTTCTACGAGCAGTACTTC; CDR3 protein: CASSQDRQGFYEQYF